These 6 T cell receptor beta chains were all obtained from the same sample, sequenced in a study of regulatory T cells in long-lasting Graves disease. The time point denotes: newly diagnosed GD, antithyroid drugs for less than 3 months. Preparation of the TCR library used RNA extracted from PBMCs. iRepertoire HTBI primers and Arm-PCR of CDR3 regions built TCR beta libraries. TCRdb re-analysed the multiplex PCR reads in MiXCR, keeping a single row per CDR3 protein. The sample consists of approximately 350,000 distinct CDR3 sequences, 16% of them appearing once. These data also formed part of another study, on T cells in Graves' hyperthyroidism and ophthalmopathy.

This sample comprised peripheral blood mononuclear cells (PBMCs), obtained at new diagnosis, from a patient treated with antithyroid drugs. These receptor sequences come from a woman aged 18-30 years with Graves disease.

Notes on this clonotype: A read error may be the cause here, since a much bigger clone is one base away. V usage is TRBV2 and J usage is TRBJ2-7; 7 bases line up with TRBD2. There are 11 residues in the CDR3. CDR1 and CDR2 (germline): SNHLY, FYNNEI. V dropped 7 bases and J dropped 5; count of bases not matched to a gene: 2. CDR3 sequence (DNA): TGTGCCAGCATGCGGGAGCACGAGCAGTACTTC. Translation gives CASMREHEQYF. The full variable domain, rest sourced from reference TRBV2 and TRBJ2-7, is EPEVTQTPSHQVTQMGQEVILRCVPISNHLYFYWYRQILGQKVEFLVSFYNNEISEKSEIFDDQFSVERPDGSNFTLKIRSTKLEDSAMYFCASMREHEQYFGPGTRLTVT.

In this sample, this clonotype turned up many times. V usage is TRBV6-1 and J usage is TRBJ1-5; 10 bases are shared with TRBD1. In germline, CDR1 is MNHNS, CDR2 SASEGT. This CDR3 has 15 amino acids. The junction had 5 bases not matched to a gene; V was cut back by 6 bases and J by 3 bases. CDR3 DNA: TGTGCCAGCAGCGCGGGACAGGGGATCAATCAGCCCCAGCATTTT. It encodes CASSAGQGINQPQHF.

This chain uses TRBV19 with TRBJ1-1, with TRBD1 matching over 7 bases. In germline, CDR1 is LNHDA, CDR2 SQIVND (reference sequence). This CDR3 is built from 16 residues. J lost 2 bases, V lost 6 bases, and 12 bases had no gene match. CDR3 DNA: TGTGCCAGTAGCCGGTCTTGGGACAGCTCCAACACTGAAGCTTTCTTT. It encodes CASSRSWDSSNTEAFF.

CDR3 amino acids: CASSAGTARGRPQHF. The DNA for the CDR3 is TGTGCCAGCAGCGCCGGGACCGCACGAGGGCGGCCCCAGCATTTT. The chain has TRBV5-5 and TRBJ1-5; tentative D call: TRBD1 (5 bases). CDR1 is SGHKS and CDR2 is YYEKEE in the germline V gene (reference sequence). CDR3 length equals 15 residues. Trimming took 4 bases from V and 9 from J, leaving 20 bases between them.

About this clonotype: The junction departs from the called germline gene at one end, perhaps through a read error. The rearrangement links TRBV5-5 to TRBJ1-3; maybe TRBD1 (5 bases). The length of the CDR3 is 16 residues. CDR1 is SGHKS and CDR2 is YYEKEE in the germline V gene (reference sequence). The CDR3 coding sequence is TGTGCCAGCAGCTTGGCCGGGACCTACTCTGGAAACATCATATATTTT. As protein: CASSLAGTYSGNIIYF.

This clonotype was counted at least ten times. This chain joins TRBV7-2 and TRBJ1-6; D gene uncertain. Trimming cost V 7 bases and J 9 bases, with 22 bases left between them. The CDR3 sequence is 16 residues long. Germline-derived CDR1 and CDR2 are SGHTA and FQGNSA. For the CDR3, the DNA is TGTGCCAGCATCTCAAGCGTCGTTGGTGGGGTTTCACCCCTCCACTTT. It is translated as CASISSVVGGVSPLHF.